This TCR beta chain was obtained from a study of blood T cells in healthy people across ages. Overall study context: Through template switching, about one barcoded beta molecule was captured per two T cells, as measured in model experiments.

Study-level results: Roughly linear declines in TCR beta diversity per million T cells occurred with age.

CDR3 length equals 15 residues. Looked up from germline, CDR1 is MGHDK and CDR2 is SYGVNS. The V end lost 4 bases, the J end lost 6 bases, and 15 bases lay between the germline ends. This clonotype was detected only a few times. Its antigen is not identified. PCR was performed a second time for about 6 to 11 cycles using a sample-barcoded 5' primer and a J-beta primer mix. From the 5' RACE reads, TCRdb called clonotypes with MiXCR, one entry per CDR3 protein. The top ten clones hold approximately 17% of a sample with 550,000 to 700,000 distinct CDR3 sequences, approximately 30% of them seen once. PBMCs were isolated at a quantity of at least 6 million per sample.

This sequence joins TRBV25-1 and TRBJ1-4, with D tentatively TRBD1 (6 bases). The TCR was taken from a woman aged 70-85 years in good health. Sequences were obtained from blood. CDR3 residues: CASSVPRGADEKLFF. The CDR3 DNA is TGTGCCAGCAGTGTGCCCAGGGGCGCAGATGAAAAACTGTTTTTT.